These 7 T cell receptor beta chains were sequenced from one sample in a study of T cells in Graves' hyperthyroidism and ophthalmopathy. It was RNA transcripts that yielded the amplified TCR beta CDR3 regions. The primer set for the first-round RT-PCR of the TCR CDR3 was HTBI. TCRdb ran MiXCR on the multiplex PCR reads and lists one entry per CDR3 protein. The sample shows 480,000 or so distinct CDR3 sequences, approximately 49% of them seen only once. The sequenced sample was peripheral blood or thyroid tissue (not recorded which). These receptors all stem from an adult woman with Graves' disease, either hyperthyroidism or ophthalmopathy (not recorded which).

This clonotype was found a few times. The chain couples TRBV7-2 to TRBJ2-7; no firm D call. Germline CDR1 SGHTA, CDR2 FQGNSA. The CDR3 is 15 residues long. Trimming removed 6 bases at V and 3 bases at J, with 18 bases between. The CDR3 sequence is CASRSSRSTHYEQYF. The CDR3 DNA follows: TGTGCCAGCAGGTCTTCTCGATCAACACACTACGAGCAGTACTTC.

This clonotype has a count of ten or more. The DNA for the CDR3 is TGTGCCAGCAGCCAGAGCCGGGACTTCTCTGGAAACACCATATATTTT. This translates into CASSQSRDFSGNTIYF. This chain links TRBV7-8 with TRBJ1-3, with TRBD1 as a possible D gene (5 bases). V lost 5 bases to trimming and J lost 0 bases, with 14 bases between them. Germline CDR1 is SGHVS and CDR2 is FQNEAQ. The length of the CDR3 is 16 residues.

This rearrangement joins TRBV5-1 to TRBJ2-5, with 8 nucleotides matching TRBD1. The J call is in doubt because the DNA end fits TRBJ2-7 better. The CDR3 contains 14 residues. Germline loops: CDR1 SGHRS, CDR2 YFSETQ. CDR3 nucleotides: TGCGCCAGCAGCTTGCCACAGGGGGGCTACGAGCAGTACTTC. Protein: CASSLPQGGYEQYF.

This clonotype was seen ten or more times. The V call is TRBV20-1, the J call TRBJ1-1; D remains ambiguous. Trimming shortened V by 5 bases and J by 4 bases, and 14 bases separated the two germline ends. The CDR3 sequence is 13 residues long. The V gene's germline CDR1 is DFQATT and CDR2 SNEGSKA (reference sequence). The CDR3 DNA sequence: TGCAGTGCTGGGCCCGCGGTTGGCACTGAAGCTTTCTTT. Translation: CSAGPAVGTEAFF.

CDR3 DNA: TGTGCCACCAGCAGTTTTGGGTGGGCGACTCTGAACACTGAAGCTTTCTTT. Protein product: CATSSFGWATLNTEAFF. The V gene is TRBV15, the J gene TRBJ1-1; unclear D gene. The CDR3 has 17 residues. CDR1 LNHNV and CDR2 YYDKDF come from the germline V gene (reference sequence). Trimming took 3 bases from V and 0 from J, leaving 17 bases between them.

The V call is TRBV29-1, the J call TRBJ1-1; D call uncertain. Germline-derived CDR1 and CDR2 are SQVTM and ANQGSEA. This CDR3 contains 13 residues. Trimming removed 7 bases at V and 0 bases at J, with 12 bases between. The CDR3 nucleotides are TGCAGCGCGGTAAGCGCGATGAACACTGAAGCTTTCTTT. This sequence encodes CSAVSAMNTEAFF.

CDR3 nucleotide sequence: TGTGCCACCAGCAGAGATGCTACGGGACAGGGACGGAATTCACCCCTCCACTTT. Protein: CATSRDATGQGRNSPLHF. J is TRBJ1-6 and V is TRBV15, with 9 nucleotides matching TRBD1. CDR3 size: 18 residues. Trimming at V came to 0 bases and at J to 7 bases, leaving 10 bases not matched to a gene. Germline V CDR1 and CDR2: LNHNV, YYDKDF (reference sequence). Together with reference TRBV15 and TRBJ1-6, the CDR3 gives the full variable domain: DAMVIQNPRYQVTQFGKPVTLSCSQTLNHNVMYWYQQKSSQAPKLLFHYYDKDFNNEADTPDNFQSRRPNTSFCFLDIRSPGLGDTAMYLCATSRDATGQGRNSPLHFGNGTRLTVT.